A selection of T cell receptor beta chains follows, all from one sample in a study of vaccination and CD4 T cells after COVID-19. From the PCR reads, TCRdb called clonotypes with MiXCR, one entry per CDR3 protein. The table records 9,500 to 12,000 distinct CDR3 sequences, roughly 25% of them present only once. Antigen specificity for these receptors is unknown. This specimen was CD4+ T cells from blood, cultured in vitro, taken after SARS-CoV-2 vaccination. The receptors shown here come from a human donor who had recovered from COVID-19. Both conserved end residues are part of each CDR3. Each record gives: clone size, D gene, J gene, V gene, CDR3 protein, CDR3 DNA. D genes are given only for firm matches. Some rows mark clone size as missing; the rest say once, few, many or name a class of expanded clone.

clone_size: medium-sized; d_call: TRBD2; j_call: TRBJ2-5; v_call: TRBV20-1; cdr3_aa: CSASGAGGFQETQYF; cdr3_nt: TGCAGTGCTAGTGGTGCGGGAGGTTTCCAAGAGACCCAGTACTTC
clone_size: medium-sized; d_call: TRBD1; j_call: TRBJ2-7; v_call: TRBV20-1; cdr3_aa: CSARDTAHGQGAYEQYF; cdr3_nt: TGCAGTGCTAGAGATACGGCGCATGGACAGGGGGCCTACGAGCAGTACTTC
clone_size: NA; d_call: NA; j_call: TRBJ2-7; v_call: TRBV27; cdr3_aa: CASGIYPGGASYEQYF; cdr3_nt: TGTGCCAGCGGCATTTACCCTGGGGGGGCCTCCTACGAGCAGTACTTC
clone_size: NA; d_call: NA; j_call: TRBJ1-2; v_call: TRBV25-1; cdr3_aa: CASSPTGNYGYTF; cdr3_nt: TGTGCCAGCAGTCCAACAGGGAACTATGGCTACACCTTC
clone_size: NA; d_call: NA; j_call: TRBJ1-2; v_call: TRBV6-2/TRBV6-3; cdr3_aa: CASSKTGLYGYTF; cdr3_nt: TGTGCCAGCAGCAAAACAGGGCTGTATGGCTACACCTTC
clone_size: few; d_call: NA; j_call: TRBJ2-3; v_call: TRBV6-1; cdr3_aa: CASQTHGYSRADTQYF; cdr3_nt: TGTGCCAGCCAAACCCACGGCTACTCACGGGCAGATACGCAGTATTTT
clone_size: NA; d_call: NA; j_call: TRBJ2-7; v_call: TRBV10-3; cdr3_aa: CATLSGYEQYF; cdr3_nt: TGTGCCACTTTGTCGGGGTACGAGCAGTACTTC
clone_size: once; d_call: TRBD1; j_call: TRBJ1-1; v_call: TRBV27; cdr3_aa: CASTKTGSSSEAFF; cdr3_nt: TGTGCCAGCACCAAGACAGGGAGTAGCTCTGAAGCTTTCTTT
clone_size: NA; d_call: TRBD1; j_call: TRBJ1-6; v_call: TRBV2; cdr3_aa: CASRGQMSSPLHF; cdr3_nt: TGTGCCAGCAGGGGACAGATGAGTTCACCCCTCCACTTT
clone_size: NA; d_call: NA; j_call: TRBJ2-3; v_call: TRBV6-2/TRBV6-3; cdr3_aa: CASSYQYDRPTDTQYF; cdr3_nt: TGTGCCAGCAGTTATCAGTACGACCGGCCCACAGATACGCAGTATTTT
clone_size: once; d_call: NA; j_call: TRBJ2-1; v_call: TRBV7-3; cdr3_aa: CASSFTSGSYNEQFF; cdr3_nt: TGTGCCAGCAGCTTCACCTCGGGGTCCTACAATGAGCAGTTCTTC
clone_size: NA; d_call: NA; j_call: TRBJ1-2; v_call: TRBV19; cdr3_aa: CASSMDMEDGYTF; cdr3_nt: TGTGCCAGTAGTATGGACATGGAAGATGGCTACACCTTC
clone_size: medium-sized; d_call: NA; j_call: TRBJ2-5; v_call: TRBV20-1; cdr3_aa: CSARAGQKETQYF; cdr3_nt: TGCAGTGCTAGAGCCGGACAGAAAGAGACCCAGTACTTC
clone_size: few; d_call: NA; j_call: TRBJ2-1; v_call: TRBV7-9; cdr3_aa: CASSLDTTYNEQFF; cdr3_nt: TGTGCCAGCAGCTTAGATACAACCTACAATGAGCAGTTCTTC
clone_size: NA; d_call: NA; j_call: TRBJ1-6; v_call: TRBV21-1; cdr3_aa: CASSKAGKESSPLHF; cdr3_nt: TGTGCCAGCAGCAAAGCCGGCAAAGAGAGTTCACCCCTCCACTTT
clone_size: NA; d_call: NA; j_call: TRBJ1-1; v_call: TRBV6-1; cdr3_aa: CASNLPGGTEAFF; cdr3_nt: TGTGCCAGCAATCTTCCAGGCGGGACTGAGGCTTTCTTT
clone_size: NA; d_call: TRBD1; j_call: TRBJ1-2; v_call: TRBV24-1; cdr3_aa: CATSDPGQIYGYTF; cdr3_nt: TGTGCCACCAGTGACCCGGGACAGATCTATGGCTACACCTTC
clone_size: few; d_call: NA; j_call: TRBJ1-2; v_call: TRBV10-3; cdr3_aa: CAITLGTDYGYTF; cdr3_nt: TGTGCCATCACCTTAGGGACGGACTATGGCTACACCTTC
clone_size: NA; d_call: TRBD2; j_call: TRBJ2-1; v_call: TRBV7-2; cdr3_aa: CASSSLAGGPLNEQFF; cdr3_nt: TGTGCCAGCAGCTCGTTAGCGGGAGGGCCTTTGAATGAGCAGTTCTTC
clone_size: NA; d_call: NA; j_call: TRBJ2-1; v_call: TRBV7-2; cdr3_aa: CASSSAGTLFNEQFF; cdr3_nt: TGTGCCAGCAGCTCAGCGGGTACCCTTTTTAATGAGCAGTTCTTC
clone_size: NA; d_call: TRBD2; j_call: TRBJ2-1; v_call: TRBV7-8; cdr3_aa: CASRAPGTSDQRVQFF; cdr3_nt: TGTGCCAGCAGAGCCCCCGGGACTAGCGACCAGAGGGTGCAGTTCTTC
clone_size: NA; d_call: TRBD2; j_call: TRBJ2-7; v_call: TRBV20-1; cdr3_aa: CSARYGLAAYEQYF; cdr3_nt: TGCAGTGCTAGGTATGGACTAGCGGCCTACGAGCAGTACTTC
clone_size: few; d_call: NA; j_call: TRBJ1-2; v_call: TRBV28; cdr3_aa: CASSPRPNNYGYTF; cdr3_nt: TGTGCCAGCAGCCCACGCCCGAATAACTATGGCTACACCTTC
clone_size: medium-sized; d_call: NA; j_call: TRBJ1-2; v_call: TRBV20-1; cdr3_aa: CSAYRDGNNYGYTF; cdr3_nt: TGCAGTGCTTACCGGGACGGAAATAACTATGGCTACACCTTC
clone_size: NA; d_call: TRBD2; j_call: TRBJ2-7; v_call: TRBV6-2/TRBV6-3; cdr3_aa: CASISGKLNYEQYF; cdr3_nt: TGTGCCAGCATTAGCGGGAAGCTTAACTACGAGCAGTACTTC
clone_size: few; d_call: TRBD2; j_call: TRBJ2-7; v_call: TRBV24-1; cdr3_aa: CATPGLAGSKPYEQYF; cdr3_nt: TGTGCCACCCCGGGACTAGCGGGATCGAAGCCGTACGAGCAGTACTTC
clone_size: few; d_call: NA; j_call: TRBJ2-6; v_call: TRBV27; cdr3_aa: CASSFGGRSGANVLTF; cdr3_nt: TGTGCCAGCAGTTTTGGGGGGCGGTCTGGGGCCAACGTCCTGACTTTC
clone_size: NA; d_call: NA; j_call: TRBJ2-7; v_call: TRBV6-4; cdr3_aa: CAIDDYREYCPYEQYF; cdr3_nt: TGTGCCATCGACGATTACAGGGAGTACTGTCCCTACGAGCAGTACTTC
clone_size: medium-sized; d_call: TRBD1; j_call: TRBJ1-5; v_call: TRBV7-8; cdr3_aa: CASSPHVTGYQPQHF; cdr3_nt: TGTGCCAGCAGCCCTCACGTGACAGGGTACCAGCCCCAGCATTTT
clone_size: NA; d_call: TRBD2; j_call: TRBJ2-1; v_call: TRBV20-1; cdr3_aa: CSAGLAGGARDEQFF; cdr3_nt: TGCAGTGCCGGACTAGCGGGGGGCGCTAGGGATGAGCAGTTCTTC
clone_size: few; d_call: NA; j_call: TRBJ1-1; v_call: TRBV28; cdr3_aa: CASSLGGVGTEAFF; cdr3_nt: TGTGCCAGCAGCCTAGGGGGGGTTGGCACTGAAGCTTTCTTT
clone_size: once; d_call: NA; j_call: TRBJ1-5; v_call: TRBV19; cdr3_aa: CASSIENTRQPQHF; cdr3_nt: TGTGCCAGTAGTATAGAGAATACGAGACAGCCCCAGCATTTT
clone_size: few; d_call: TRBD1; j_call: TRBJ1-6; v_call: TRBV28; cdr3_aa: CASRAPGRGSSPLHF; cdr3_nt: TGTGCCAGCAGGGCCCCGGGCAGGGGGAGTTCACCCCTCCACTTT
clone_size: NA; d_call: NA; j_call: TRBJ2-1; v_call: TRBV28; cdr3_aa: CASSISRSHEQFF; cdr3_nt: TGTGCCAGCAGTATCTCCCGCTCCCATGAGCAGTTCTTC
clone_size: few; d_call: TRBD1; j_call: TRBJ1-1; v_call: TRBV7-9; cdr3_aa: CASSQRTGDGNTEAFF; cdr3_nt: TGTGCCAGCAGCCAAAGGACAGGGGACGGGAACACTGAAGCTTTCTTT
clone_size: few; d_call: TRBD2; j_call: TRBJ2-1; v_call: TRBV7-9; cdr3_aa: CASTRGQLAETYNEQFF; cdr3_nt: TGTGCCAGCACCCGGGGGCAACTAGCGGAAACCTACAATGAGCAGTTCTTC
clone_size: medium-sized; d_call: NA; j_call: TRBJ2-3; v_call: TRBV20-1; cdr3_aa: CSAKIGAGTDTQYF; cdr3_nt: TGCAGTGCAAAGATCGGGGCAGGGACAGATACGCAGTATTTT
clone_size: NA; d_call: TRBD1; j_call: TRBJ1-5; v_call: TRBV7-9; cdr3_aa: CASSSGQGERQPQHF; cdr3_nt: TGTGCCAGCAGCTCGGGACAGGGGGAGAGGCAGCCCCAGCATTTT
clone_size: NA; d_call: TRBD2; j_call: TRBJ2-1; v_call: TRBV6-4; cdr3_aa: CASSLAGGEGNEQFF; cdr3_nt: TGTGCCAGCAGCCTAGCGGGAGGGGAAGGCAATGAGCAGTTCTTC
clone_size: NA; d_call: NA; j_call: TRBJ1-2; v_call: TRBV6-2/TRBV6-3; cdr3_aa: CASSRGLGGTNYGYTF; cdr3_nt: TGTGCCAGCAGTAGGGGACTCGGTGGGACTAACTATGGCTACACCTTC
clone_size: few; d_call: TRBD1; j_call: TRBJ1-5; v_call: TRBV6-1; cdr3_aa: CAAGQSRNQPQHF; cdr3_nt: TGTGCCGCGGGACAGAGCCGTAATCAGCCCCAGCATTTT
clone_size: NA; d_call: NA; j_call: TRBJ1-6; v_call: TRBV27; cdr3_aa: CASRTGTAPLYSPLHF; cdr3_nt: TGTGCCAGCAGAACAGGAACAGCACCCCTTTATTCACCCCTCCACTTT
clone_size: NA; d_call: TRBD2; j_call: TRBJ2-7; v_call: TRBV10-3; cdr3_aa: CAISGGGRTSYEQYF; cdr3_nt: TGTGCCATCAGTGGGGGGGGTAGGACATCCTACGAGCAGTACTTC
clone_size: NA; d_call: TRBD1; j_call: TRBJ1-1; v_call: TRBV24-1; cdr3_aa: CATSETGTANTEAFF; cdr3_nt: TGTGCCACCAGTGAAACCGGGACAGCGAACACTGAAGCTTTCTTT
clone_size: NA; d_call: TRBD2; j_call: TRBJ2-7; v_call: TRBV12-3/TRBV12-4; cdr3_aa: CASSPRLAGDHEQYF; cdr3_nt: TGTGCCAGCAGTCCTCGACTAGCGGGGGACCACGAGCAGTACTTC
clone_size: medium-sized; d_call: TRBD2; j_call: TRBJ2-5; v_call: TRBV10-1; cdr3_aa: CASSGSPGGPSGRAVETQYF; cdr3_nt: TGCGCCAGCAGTGGGTCCCCAGGGGGGCCAAGCGGGAGGGCCGTGGAGACCCAGTACTTC
clone_size: once; d_call: TRBD1; j_call: TRBJ1-6; v_call: TRBV27; cdr3_aa: CASSLREGASLRF; cdr3_nt: TGTGCCAGCAGTTTGAGGGAGGGGGCATCCCTCCGCTTT
clone_size: NA; d_call: TRBD1; j_call: TRBJ1-2; v_call: TRBV28; cdr3_aa: CASSLTGGFGYTF; cdr3_nt: TGTGCCAGCAGTTTAACAGGGGGCTTTGGCTACACCTTC
clone_size: NA; d_call: NA; j_call: TRBJ2-5; v_call: TRBV4-2; cdr3_aa: CASSQGLEEETQYF; cdr3_nt: TGTGCCAGCAGCCAAGGCTTGGAGGAGGAGACCCAGTACTTC